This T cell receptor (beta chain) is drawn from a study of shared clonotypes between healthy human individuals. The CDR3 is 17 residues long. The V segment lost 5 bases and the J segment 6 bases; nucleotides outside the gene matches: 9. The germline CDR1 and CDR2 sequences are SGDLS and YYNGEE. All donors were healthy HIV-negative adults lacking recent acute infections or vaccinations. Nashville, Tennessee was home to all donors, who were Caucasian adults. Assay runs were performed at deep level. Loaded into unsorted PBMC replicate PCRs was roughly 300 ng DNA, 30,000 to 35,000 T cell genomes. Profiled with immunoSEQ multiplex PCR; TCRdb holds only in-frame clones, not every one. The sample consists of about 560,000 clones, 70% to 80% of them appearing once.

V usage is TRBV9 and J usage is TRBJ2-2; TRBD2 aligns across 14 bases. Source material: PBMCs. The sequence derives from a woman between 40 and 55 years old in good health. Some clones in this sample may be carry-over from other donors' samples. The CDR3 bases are TGTGCCAGCAGTCGTCTCCGACTAGCGGGAGGGGCCGGGGAGCTGTTTTTT. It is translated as CASSRLRLAGGAGELFF. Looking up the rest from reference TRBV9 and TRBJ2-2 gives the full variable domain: DSGVTQTPKHLITATGQRVTLRCSPRSGDLSVYWYQQSLDQGLQFLIQYYNGEERAKGNILERFSAQQFPDLHSELNLSSLELGDSALYFCASSRLRLAGGAGELFFGEGSRLTVL.